This T cell receptor beta chain was found in a study of regulatory T cells in long-lasting Graves disease. Time point meaning: persistent/refractory GD, antithyroid drugs over 5 years with positive TRAb. With RNA extracted from PBMCs as input, the TCR library was made. V dropped 4 bases and J dropped 4 bases, with 14 bases sitting between them. Per the germline V gene, CDR1 is MDHEN and CDR2 is SYDVKM. This CDR3 spans 14 amino acids. On this clonotype: Its antigen is unknown.

General study findings and limits: TRBV28 was favored in persistent disease, as were TRBJ1-2 and TRBJ2-5. Investigators studied peripheral blood only, not thyroid tissue.

CDR3 regions were amplified by Arm-PCR using iRepertoire HTBI primers to build TCR beta libraries. TCRdb processed the multiplex PCR reads anew with MiXCR; each CDR3 protein has one entry. Among approximately 400,000 distinct CDR3 sequences, about 25% were seen once, and the ten largest hold roughly 30%. This receptor was taken from a female donor with Graves disease. The chain joins TRBV28 to TRBJ2-7, with D tentatively TRBD1 (5 bases). The input for sequencing was peripheral blood mononuclear cells (PBMCs), taken when the disease was refractory, from a patient treated with antithyroid drugs. Written as DNA, the CDR3 is TGTGCCAGCAGTTACTCTTCGACAGCTTACGAGCAGTACTTC. This encodes CASSYSSTAYEQYF. Full variable domain (outside the CDR3, taken from reference TRBV28 and TRBJ2-7): DVKVTQSSRYLVKRTGEKVFLECVQDMDHENMFWYRQDPGLGLRLIYFSYDVKMKEKGDIPEGYSVSREKKERFSLILESASTNQTSMYLCASSYSSTAYEQYFGPGTRLTVT.